Below, 8 T cell receptor beta chains from the same sample are listed, as sequenced in a study of identical twins. MiXCR, applied by TCRdb to the 5' RACE reads, yields one record per CDR3 protein. Of a few hundred thousand distinct CDR3 sequences in the sample, around 15% were seen once. The sample was also linked to a second study, of yellow fever vaccine responses in identical twins.

Sequencing was performed on CD4+ T cells sorted from blood. These receptors were taken from a woman aged 18-29 years in good health.

This clonotype was seen a few times. The chain combines TRBV11-2 with TRBJ1-2; D not resolved. This CDR3 region has 11 residues. V gave up 5 bases and J gave up 8 bases, with 9 bases separating them. The germline V gene has CDR1 SGHAT and CDR2 FQNNGV. The CDR3, as DNA: TGTGCCAGCAGCCCGGAGGGCGGCTACACCTTC. This translates into CASSPEGGYTF. Together with reference TRBV11-2 and TRBJ1-2, the CDR3 gives the full variable domain: EAGVAQSPRYKIIEKRQSVAFWCNPISGHATLYWYQQILGQGPKLLIQFQNNGVVDDSQLPKDRFSAERLKGVDSTLKIQPAKLEDSAVYLCASSPEGGYTFGSGTRLTVV.

Written as DNA, the CDR3 is TGCGCCAGCAGCTTGGCCGGTCTGGGGGGAATGGAGGCAGATACGCAGTATTTT. Encoded protein: CASSLAGLGGMEADTQYF. The chain couples TRBV5-1 to TRBJ2-3; tentatively, D is TRBD2 (6 bases). The germline V gene encodes CDR1 SGHRS and CDR2 YFSETQ. V was trimmed by 0 bases and J by 4 bases, leaving 21 bases between them. This CDR3 spans 18 amino acids.

CDR3 nucleotides: TGCAGTGCCCGGCTGGGGGCGGGGAACACTGAAGCTTTCTTT. This sequence encodes CSARLGAGNTEAFF. The chain couples TRBV20-1 to TRBJ1-1; D possibly corresponds to TRBD1 (6 bases). V lost 6 bases and J 1 base, leaving 15 bases between the germline ends. CDR1 and CDR2 from the germline V gene are DFQATT and SNEGSKA (reference sequence). This CDR3 region has 14 residues.

The chain uses TRBV3-1 and TRBJ2-5; 9 nucleotides agree with TRBD2. The CDR3 is 14 amino acids. Germline V gives CDR1 LGHDT, CDR2 YNNKEL (reference sequence). The trim removed 5 bases at V and 1 base at J, leaving 2 bases unmatched. CDR3 loop: CASSKRGVQETQYF. Written as DNA, the CDR3 is TGTGCCAGCAGCAAGCGGGGGGTCCAAGAGACCCAGTACTTC.

The chain has TRBV6-1 and TRBJ2-1, with D unclear. The germline V gene encodes CDR1 MNHNS and CDR2 SASEGT. V lost 3 bases and J lost 2, with 11 bases in between. This CDR3 is built from 15 residues. CDR3 in amino acids: CASSDLVPTYNEQFF. The CDR3 nucleotides read TGTGCCAGCAGTGACCTAGTCCCCACCTACAATGAGCAGTTCTTC.

The genes are TRBV10-3 and TRBJ2-1; a possible D gene is TRBD1 (5 bases). V lost 5 bases and J lost 8, with 22 bases in between. The CDR3 spans 16 residues. Germline CDR1 ENHRY, CDR2 SYGVKD. CDR3 nucleotides: TGTGCCATCAGTCCCAGGACCGGCCACCTAGGGGATGAGCAGTTCTTC. Amino acids: CAISPRTGHLGDEQFF.

This clonotype has only a few counts. The rearrangement links TRBV5-1 to TRBJ2-1, with TRBD1 identical over 8 bases. Germline trimming cut 0 bases from V and 8 bases from J; bases unmatched to any gene: 7. CDR1 is SGHRS, CDR2 YFSETQ, per germline. This CDR3 comprises 15 residues. The CDR3 reads CASSLGGRGHDEQFF. DNA of the CDR3: TGCGCCAGCAGCTTGGGGGGCAGGGGGCACGATGAGCAGTTCTTC. The variable domain in full, with the rest retrieved from reference TRBV5-1 and TRBJ2-1, is KAGVTQTPRYLIKTRGQQVTLSCSPISGHRSVSWYQQTPGQGLQFLFEYFSETQRNKGNFPGRFSGRQFSNSRSEMNVSTLELGDSALYLCASSLGGRGHDEQFFGPGTRLTVL.

The chain is built from TRBV24-1 and TRBJ2-3; TRBD2 agrees at 11 bases. Losses at the gene ends were 3 bases for V and 0 bases for J; bases not matched to a gene: 1. The CDR3 runs 16 residues. CDR1 is KGHDR and CDR2 is SFDVKD in the germline V gene. CDR3 nucleotide sequence: TGTGCCACCAGTGATCCTAGCGGGGGGAGCACAGATACGCAGTATTTT. It is translated as CATSDPSGGSTDTQYF.